This TCR beta chain emerged from a study of graft-versus-host responses after intestinal transplantation. Regarding this clone: The antigen remains undetermined.

Sequenced by immunoSEQ multiplex PCR; TCRdb stores in-frame clones only, minus some. The sample shows about 99,000 clones, 87% of them seen only once. Losses at the gene ends were 0 bases for V and 2 bases for J; bases not matched to a gene: 3. CDR1 SGHRS and CDR2 YFSETQ come from the germline V gene. There are 16 residues in the CDR3. Sequencing used unstimulated CD4+ T cells sorted from spleen or lymph node cells, obtained before intestinal transplant. The chain couples TRBV5-1 to TRBJ2-5; 11 nucleotides align to TRBD1. The receptor comes from a human donor who received an intestinal transplant. In nucleotides, the CDR3 is TGCGCCAGCAGCTTGGCCGGGACAGGGGGTCAAGAGACCCAGTACTTC. This codes for CASSLAGTGGQETQYF.